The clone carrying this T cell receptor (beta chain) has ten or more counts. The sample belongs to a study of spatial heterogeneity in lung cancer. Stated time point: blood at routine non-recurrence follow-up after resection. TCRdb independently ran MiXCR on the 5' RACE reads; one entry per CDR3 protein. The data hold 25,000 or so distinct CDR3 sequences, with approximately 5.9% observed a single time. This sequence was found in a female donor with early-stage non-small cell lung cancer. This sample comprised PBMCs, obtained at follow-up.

CDR3 protein: CASSFDRFQETQYF. In nucleotides, the CDR3 is TGTGCCAGCAGCTTTGACAGGTTCCAAGAGACCCAGTACTTC. The chain is built from TRBV7-2 and TRBJ2-5, with a possible D match to TRBD1 (6 bases). Germline-derived CDR1 and CDR2 are SGHTA and FQGNSA. The CDR3 runs 14 residues. V was pared by 3 bases and J by 1 base, with 9 bases between.